One and the same sample provided the 3 T cell receptor beta chains below, sequenced in a study of blood T cell repertoires in COVID-19. Only in-frame clones appear in the TCRdb table, and some are missing; sequencing was by immunoSEQ multiplex PCR. The sample records roughly 250,000 clones, around four fifths being singletons. Sequenced input: peripheral blood. These receptors were collected from a woman aged 55-75 years with active or convalescent COVID-19.

The chain uses TRBV7-2 and TRBJ2-5; perhaps TRBD2 as D (6 bases). Germline CDR1 and CDR2: SGHTA and FQGNSA. The CDR3 length is 10 residues. V was cut by 8 bases and J by 7 bases, with 8 bases left in between. CDR3 protein: CASGGGTQYF. The CDR3 nucleotides are TGTGCCAGCGGGGGAGGGACCCAGTACTTC.

The rearrangement links TRBV6-1 to TRBJ1-1; a weak D match, TRBD1 (6 bases). V lost 0 bases, J lost 3 bases, and 8 bases lay in between. This CDR3 is 14 amino acids long. Germline V gene data show CDR1 as MNHNS and CDR2 as SASEGT. This CDR3 reads CASSEAQGYTEAFF. In DNA, the CDR3 is TGTGCCAGCAGTGAAGCTCAGGGGTACACTGAAGCTTTCTTT.

The gene calls are TRBV7-8 and TRBJ2-1, with D hard to call. The germline V and J ends were trimmed by 4 bases and 3 bases, with 16 bases remaining between them. Germline V CDR1 and CDR2: SGHVS, FQNEAQ. The CDR3 is made up of 16 amino acids. CDR3 sequence reads: CASSSRRNPYYNEQFF. CDR3 sequence (DNA): TGTGCCAGCAGCTCCCGGCGGAACCCTTACTACAATGAGCAGTTCTTC.